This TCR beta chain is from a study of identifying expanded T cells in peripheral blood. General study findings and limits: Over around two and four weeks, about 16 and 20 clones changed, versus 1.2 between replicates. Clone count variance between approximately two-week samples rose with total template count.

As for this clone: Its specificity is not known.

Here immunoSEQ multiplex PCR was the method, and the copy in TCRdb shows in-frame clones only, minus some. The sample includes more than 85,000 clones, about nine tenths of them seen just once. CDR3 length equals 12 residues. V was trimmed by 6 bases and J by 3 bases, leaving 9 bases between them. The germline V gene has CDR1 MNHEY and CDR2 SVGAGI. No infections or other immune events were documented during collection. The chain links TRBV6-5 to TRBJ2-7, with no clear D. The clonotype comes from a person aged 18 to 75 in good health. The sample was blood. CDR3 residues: CASSPGLYEQYF. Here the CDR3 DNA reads TGTGCCAGCAGCCCCGGGCTCTACGAGCAGTACTTC.